The 14 T cell receptor beta chains in this list originate from one sample, sequenced in a study of blood T cell repertoires in COVID-19. Repertoires were generated with immunoSEQ multiplex PCR, while TCRdb's copy carries only in-frame clones and drops some. The sample lists about 190,000 clones, approximately 86% occurring once. The sequencing sample was made of peripheral blood. The receptors were sampled from a man between 65 and 79 years old with active or convalescent COVID-19.

This sequence joins TRBV7-9 and TRBJ2-5; no reliable D call. Germline assignment: CDR1 SEHNR and CDR2 FQNEAQ (reference sequence). The V gene lost 1 base and the J gene lost 1 base, with 7 bases spanning the gap. The CDR3 has 14 residues. This chain's CDR3 is CASSLGGFQETQYF. The CDR3 DNA follows: TGTGCCAGCAGCTTAGGAGGTTTCCAAGAGACCCAGTACTTC.

The V gene is TRBV6-5, the J gene TRBJ2-7, with 12 bases fitting TRBD2. The germline V gene encodes CDR1 MNHEY and CDR2 SVGAGI. Losses at the gene ends were 7 bases for V and 2 bases for J; bases not matched to a gene: 6. This CDR3 region has 15 residues. CDR3 in amino acids: CASTQLAGGPYEQYF. For the CDR3, the DNA is TGTGCCAGCACCCAACTAGCGGGGGGACCCTACGAGCAGTACTTC.

The genes are TRBV7-2 and TRBJ1-2; 8 nucleotides align to TRBD1. In germline, CDR1 is SGHTA, CDR2 FQGNSA. CDR3 length: 15 residues. J was trimmed by 0 bases and V by 5 bases; bases with no gene match: 5. CDR3 sequence: CASSPDRVPNYGYTF. CDR3 DNA sequence: TGTGCCAGCAGCCCGGACAGGGTACCTAACTATGGCTACACCTTC.

J is TRBJ2-7 and V is TRBV28; TRBD2 matches 14 bases. V dropped 3 bases and J dropped 6; count of bases not matched to a gene: 13. In germline, CDR1 is MDHEN, CDR2 SYDVKM. CDR3 size: 18 residues. The CDR3 DNA reads as TGTGCCAGCAGTTTCCAGACAGCGGGACTAGCGGGAGTTGGCGAGCAGTACTTC. Its translation is CASSFQTAGLAGVGEQYF.

The rearrangement links TRBV19 to TRBJ1-2; a possible D gene is TRBD1 (5 bases). V gave up 8 bases and J gave up 3 bases, with 16 bases separating them. Germline CDR1 is LNHDA and CDR2 is SQIVND (reference sequence). The CDR3 sequence is 14 residues long. In nucleotides, the CDR3 is TGTGCCAGTGGCGGGGACGGACGATACTATGGCTACACCTTC. Amino acids: CASGGDGRYYGYTF.

The rearrangement uses TRBV15 and TRBJ2-6; tentative D call: TRBD1 (5 bases). V gave up 4 bases and J gave up 0 bases, with 7 bases separating them. Germline V gives CDR1 LNHNV, CDR2 YYDKDF (reference sequence). CDR3 length: 15 amino acids. CDR3 sequence reads: CATSKQASGANVLTF. The CDR3, as DNA: TGTGCCACCAGCAAACAGGCCTCTGGGGCCAACGTCCTGACTTTC.

This chain joins TRBV10-3 and TRBJ2-6; tentatively, D is TRBD2 (6 bases). CDR3 size: 16 residues. The V end lost 9 bases, the J end lost 0 bases, and 15 bases lay between the germline ends. The V gene's germline CDR1 is ENHRY and CDR2 SYGVKD. The CDR3 reads CAIAGLWSSGANVLTF. The CDR3 region has the DNA TGTGCCATTGCGGGACTCTGGAGCTCTGGGGCCAACGTCCTGACTTTC.

The chain recombines TRBV1 with TRBJ2-7; the tabulated D call, TRBD1, remains unverified against the DNA. TRBV1 is classified as a pseudogene. CDR3 size: 17 residues. For the CDR3, the DNA is TGCACCAGCAGCCAAGCCCGACCGGGACAGGGCAGGTACGAGCAGTACTTC. It specifies CTSSQARPGQGRYEQYF.

J is TRBJ1-1 and V is TRBV19; a possible D gene is TRBD1 (6 bases). The germline CDR1 and CDR2 sequences are LNHDA and SQIVND (reference sequence). This CDR3 region has 16 residues. The ends were cut back, 6 bases at V and 0 bases at J, with 17 bases in the middle. The CDR3 protein is CASRMDSGMVNTEAFF. The CDR3 DNA reads TGTGCCAGTAGAATGGACAGTGGGATGGTGAACACTGAAGCTTTCTTT.

The gene calls are TRBV4-1 and TRBJ1-6; D might be TRBD1 (5 bases). Germline V gives CDR1 MGHRA, CDR2 YSYEKL. Trimming took off 5 bases at V and 6 bases at J, with 17 bases between the two ends. The CDR3 covers 16 residues. The CDR3 nucleotides are TGCGCCAGCAGCAGGGTGGTTCGACAGAGTAATTCACCCCTCCACTTT. Amino acid sequence: CASSRVVRQSNSPLHF.

The chain recombines TRBV27 with TRBJ1-5; D unclear. V was shortened by 4 bases and J by 9 bases, with 13 bases between the two germline ends. This CDR3 is 13 amino acids long. CDR1 and CDR2 from the germline V gene are MNHEY and SMNVEV (reference sequence). CDR3 DNA: TGTGCCAGCAGTTCATACGGACTGGGGCCCCAGCATTTT. This translates into CASSSYGLGPQHF.

V gene TRBV4-3 combines with J gene TRBJ1-4, with 8 nucleotides matching TRBD1. Trimming cost V 4 bases and J 8 bases; bases outside gene matches: 15. CDR3 size: 17 residues. Germline assignment: CDR1 LGHNA and CDR2 YSLEER. The CDR3 reads CASSPGTRGRVREKLFF. For the CDR3, the DNA is TGCGCCAGCAGCCCTGGCACCAGGGGGCGAGTGAGAGAAAAACTGTTTTTT.

The chain carries TRBV5-1 and TRBJ2-1, with D hard to call. This CDR3 comprises 17 residues. CDR1 and CDR2 from the germline V gene are SGHRS and YFSETQ. Trimming removed 3 bases at V and 0 bases at J, with 16 bases between. CDR3 protein: CASSSDLGPISYNEQFF. The CDR3 DNA follows: TGCGCCAGCAGCTCAGACCTGGGCCCGATCTCCTACAATGAGCAGTTCTTC.

This clone has only one observation. CDR3 DNA sequence: TGTGCCAGCAGTTACTCGGACTACCAAGAGACCCAGTACTTC. Translating gives CASSYSDYQETQYF. The chain is built from TRBV6-2 or TRBV6-3 and TRBJ2-5, with TRBD2 as a possible D gene (5 bases). This CDR3 region has 14 residues. With 0 bases removed from V and 0 bases from J, the gap between germline ends came to 5 bases. Germline loops: CDR1 MNHEY, CDR2 SVGEGT.